A single sample gave rise to the 9 T cell receptor beta chains below, sequenced in a study of cytomegalovirus exposure and HLA in healthy donors. The PCR had 60 Vbeta and 13 Jbeta primers. Sequencing used immunoSEQ multiplex PCR; TCRdb keeps in-frame clones, though not all of them. In the table there are more than 100,000 clones, 75% to 90% of which are singletons. Sequencing was done on a sample of PBMCs. These TCRs come from a man aged 40-55 years in good health and CMV-seronegative.

The V call is TRBV2, the J call TRBJ1-5, with TRBD1 matching 7 bases. V dropped 6 bases and J dropped 4; count of bases not matched to a gene: 18. This CDR3 comprises 18 residues. CDR1 SNHLY and CDR2 FYNNEI come from the germline V gene. In DNA form, the CDR3 reads TGTGCCAGCAGCGCCTTGGGACAGACCGACCCAGATAATCAGCCCCAGCATTTT. Its protein product is CASSALGQTDPDNQPQHF.

The chain is built from TRBV21-1 and TRBJ1-2. TRBV21-1 is a known pseudogene. The CDR3 consists of 16 residues. The CDR3 loop reads CASSNEQGGLSYGYTF. The CDR3 bases are TGTGCCAGCAGCAACGAGCAGGGAGGCCTTTCTTATGGCTACACCTTC.

The J gene is TRBJ1-1, the V gene TRBV29-1; D remains unclear. The germline V gene encodes CDR1 SQVTM and CDR2 ANQGSEA. CDR3 length equals 12 residues. V dropped 3 bases and J dropped 3 bases, with 8 bases sitting between them. The CDR3: CSVDDGDTEAFF. The CDR3 DNA reads as TGCAGCGTTGATGACGGGGACACTGAAGCTTTCTTT.

There are a few counts of this clone. The rearrangement links TRBV4-2 to TRBJ2-7, with D possibly matching TRBD2 (6 bases). Trimming left V 5 bases short and J 4 bases short, with 18 bases between. The CDR3 sequence is 15 residues long. Germline V gene lookup returns CDR1 LGHNA and CDR2 YNFKEQ. The DNA of the CDR3 is TGTGCCAGCAGCTCTGGCGGCGGGGCTGCTTACGAGCAGTACTTC. This translates into CASSSGGGAAYEQYF.

V gene TRBV18 combines with J gene TRBJ2-3; 7 bases line up with TRBD1. This CDR3 is 16 amino acids long. Germline V gene lookup returns CDR1 KGHSH and CDR2 LQKENI. With V trimmed by 6 bases and J by 4 bases, 13 bases remained unmatched. CDR3 nucleotides: TGTGCCAGCTCCGAGACAGGGCGGGTTACGGCAGATACGCAGTATTTT. Amino acids: CASSETGRVTADTQYF. Full variable domain (missing parts from reference TRBV18 and TRBJ2-3): NAGVMQNPRHLVRRRGQEARLRCSPMKGHSHVYWYRQLPEEGLKFMVYLQKENIIDESGMPKERFSAEFPKEGPSILRIQQVVRGDSAAYFCASSETGRVTADTQYFGPGTRLTVL.

The rearrangement links TRBV19 to TRBJ1-5, with TRBD1 matching over 9 bases. The J segment lost 9 bases and the V segment lost 5 bases, leaving 8 bases of the junction unmatched. The CDR3 covers 14 residues. Germline values: CDR1 LNHDA, CDR2 SQIVND (reference sequence). CDR3 sequence: CASSLGQGLGPQHF. CDR3 DNA sequence: TGTGCCAGTAGTCTTGGACAGGGGTTGGGGCCCCAGCATTTT.

V gene TRBV4-1 combines with J gene TRBJ1-1; D gene uncertain. The CDR3 covers 16 residues. Germline V gene data show CDR1 as MGHRA and CDR2 as YSYEKL. Between the trimmed V and J ends, which lost 5 bases and 7 bases, there was a span of 23 bases. The CDR3 region is CASSAGWVGFSSEAFF. Written as DNA, the CDR3 is TGCGCCAGCAGCGCCGGTTGGGTGGGCTTTAGTAGTGAAGCTTTCTTT.

The chain joins TRBV5-6 to TRBJ2-1; the match to TRBD2 covers 9 bases. J lost 6 bases, V lost 4 bases, and 11 bases had no gene match. CDR1 SGHDT and CDR2 YYEEEE come from the germline V gene. CDR3 length: 16 amino acids. The CDR3 here is CASSANLAGVLNEQFF. The CDR3 nucleotides read TGTGCCAGCAGCGCAAACTTAGCGGGAGTTCTCAATGAGCAGTTCTTC.

The chain is built from TRBV7-2 and TRBJ2-5; D gene unclear. V gave up 1 base and J gave up 5 bases, with 11 bases separating them. Per the germline V gene, CDR1 is SGHTA and CDR2 is FQGNSA. The CDR3 consists of 14 residues. In DNA form, the CDR3 reads TGTGCCAGCAGCTTAGGTCAGTTCAGGGAGACCCAGTACTTC. Encoded protein: CASSLGQFRETQYF.